The 3 T cell receptor beta chains below all came from one sample that was sequenced in a study of blood T cells in healthy people across ages. PCR was performed a second time for about 7 to 12 cycles using a sample-barcoded 5' primer and a J-beta primer mix. TCRdb processed the 5' RACE reads anew with MiXCR; each CDR3 protein has one entry. The data show around 1.7 million distinct CDR3 sequences, under 30% seen once. Input material: blood. The receptors derive from a woman aged 30 to 39 in good health.

With respect to this clonotype: This may arise from a read error, as a much more abundant clone is one base away. The rearrangement uses TRBV12-3 or TRBV12-4 and TRBJ2-6; weak D call: TRBD2 (6 bases). CDR3 length: 17 residues. CDR3: CASRAEGIEAGGNVLTF. Written as DNA, the CDR3 is TGTGCCAGCAGGGCGGAGGGGATAGAGGCTGGGGGCAACGTCCTGACTTTC.

This clonotype has a handful of counts. This chain links TRBV7-2 with TRBJ2-2; TRBD2 might be the D (5 bases). CDR1 and CDR2 (germline): SGHTA, FQGNSA. The CDR3 runs to 13 residues. V was shortened by 3 bases and J by 6 bases, with 8 bases between the two germline ends. The CDR3 protein is CASSFSGSGELFF. Here the CDR3 DNA reads TGTGCCAGCAGCTTCTCGGGGTCCGGGGAGCTGTTTTTT.

This clonotype was found a few times. This rearrangement joins TRBV5-1 to TRBJ2-3, with 7 nucleotides matching TRBD1. V was pared by 4 bases and J by 5 bases, with 4 bases of the junction left unmatched. This CDR3 region has 13 residues. From germline, CDR1 is SGHRS and CDR2 YFSETQ. CDR3 sequence reads: CASSLQGEDTQYF. CDR3 sequence (DNA): TGCGCCAGCAGCCTCCAGGGGGAAGATACGCAGTATTTT.